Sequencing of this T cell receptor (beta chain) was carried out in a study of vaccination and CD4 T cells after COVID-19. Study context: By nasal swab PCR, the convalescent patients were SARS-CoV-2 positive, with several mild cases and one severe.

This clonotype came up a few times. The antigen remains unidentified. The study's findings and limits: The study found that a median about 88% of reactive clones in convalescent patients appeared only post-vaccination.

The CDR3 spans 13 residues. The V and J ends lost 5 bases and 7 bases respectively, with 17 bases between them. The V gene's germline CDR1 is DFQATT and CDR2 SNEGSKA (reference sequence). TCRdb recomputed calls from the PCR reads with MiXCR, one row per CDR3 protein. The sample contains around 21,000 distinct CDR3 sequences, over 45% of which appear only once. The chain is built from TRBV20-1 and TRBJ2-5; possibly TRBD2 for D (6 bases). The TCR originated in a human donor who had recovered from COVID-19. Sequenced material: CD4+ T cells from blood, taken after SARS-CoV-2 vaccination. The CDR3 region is CSAREPQEGTQYF. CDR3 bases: TGCAGTGCTCGGGAGCCCCAGGAGGGGACCCAGTACTTC.